The present T cell receptor (beta chain) was sequenced within a study of T cells in Graves' hyperthyroidism and ophthalmopathy. Trimming cost V 5 bases and J 5 bases, with 16 bases left between them. Germline V lookup: CDR1 SGHNT, CDR2 YENEEA. CDR3 size: 16 residues. The CDR3 regions of TCR beta were amplified from RNA transcripts. The TCR CDR3 first-round RT-PCR relied on the HTBI primer set. TCRdb recomputed calls from the multiplex PCR reads with MiXCR, one row per CDR3 protein. In the table there are roughly 740,000 distinct CDR3 sequences, about a sixth of which are singletons. This clonotype was sampled from a young man with Graves' hyperthyroidism. Sequencing was performed on blood. V gene TRBV11-3 combines with J gene TRBJ1-6, with D unresolved. CDR3 protein: CASSTRSWRDNSPLHF. In nucleotides, the CDR3 is TGTGCCAGCAGCACGCGGTCATGGAGAGATAATTCACCCCTCCACTTT.